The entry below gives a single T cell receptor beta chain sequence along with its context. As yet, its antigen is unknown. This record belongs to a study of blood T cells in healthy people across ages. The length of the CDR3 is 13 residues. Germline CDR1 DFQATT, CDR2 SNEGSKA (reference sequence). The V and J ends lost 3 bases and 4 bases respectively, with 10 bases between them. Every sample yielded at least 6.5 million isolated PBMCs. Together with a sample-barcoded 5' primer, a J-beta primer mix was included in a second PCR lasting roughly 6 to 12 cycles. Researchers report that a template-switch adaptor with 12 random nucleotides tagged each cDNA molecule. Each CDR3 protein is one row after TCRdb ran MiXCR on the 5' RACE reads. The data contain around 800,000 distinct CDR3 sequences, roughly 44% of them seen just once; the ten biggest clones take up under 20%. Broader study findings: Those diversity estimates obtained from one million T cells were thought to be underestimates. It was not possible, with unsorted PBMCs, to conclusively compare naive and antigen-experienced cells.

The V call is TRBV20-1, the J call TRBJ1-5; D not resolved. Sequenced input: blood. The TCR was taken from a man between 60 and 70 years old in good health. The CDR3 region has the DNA TGCAGTGCTAGTAGCGTCAGGAATCAGCCCCAGCATTTT. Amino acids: CSASSVRNQPQHF.